A selection of T cell receptor beta chains follows, all from one sample in a study of shared clonotypes between healthy human individuals. The protocol was immunoSEQ multiplex PCR, while the TCRdb copy is restricted to in-frame clones and leaves out a portion. This sample has 1 million to 1.2 million clones, with approximately 80% found just once. Sequenced input: memory CD4+ T cells from PBMCs. The receptor source for this set is a man aged 18 to 30 in good health. Some clones in this sample may be carry-over from other donors' samples. Both conserved end residues are part of each CDR3. The order of the fields is D gene, J gene, V gene, clone size, CDR3 protein, CDR3 DNA. D genes are given only for firm matches. Only part of the rows carry a size: once, few, many, or a class if the clone is expanded.

d_call: TRBD1
j_call: TRBJ2-1
v_call: TRBV7-3
clone_size: many
cdr3_aa: CASSLGDSSYNEQFF
cdr3_nt: TGTGCCAGCAGCTTGGGGGACAGCTCCTACAATGAGCAGTTCTTC

d_call: TRBD1
j_call: TRBJ1-1
v_call: TRBV7-9
clone_size: NA
cdr3_aa: CASSPWTGLMNTEAFF
cdr3_nt: TGTGCCAGCAGCCCATGGACAGGGCTTATGAACACTGAAGCTTTCTTT

d_call: TRBD1
j_call: TRBJ1-2
v_call: TRBV19
clone_size: NA
cdr3_aa: CASSQLPGQGYGYTF
cdr3_nt: TGTGCCAGTAGTCAACTTCCGGGACAGGGCTATGGCTACACCTTC

d_call: NA
j_call: TRBJ2-1
v_call: TRBV18
clone_size: NA
cdr3_aa: CASSPPGQGPYNEQFF
cdr3_nt: TGTGCCAGCTCACCACCGGGCCAGGGCCCTTACAATGAGCAGTTCTTC

d_call: TRBD1
j_call: TRBJ1-1
v_call: TRBV28
clone_size: once
cdr3_aa: CASTQTGEAFF
cdr3_nt: TGTGCCAGCACTCAGACAGGGGAAGCTTTCTTT

d_call: NA
j_call: TRBJ2-1
v_call: TRBV6-5
clone_size: NA
cdr3_aa: CASSDTGLRPFF
cdr3_nt: TGTGCCAGCAGTGACACCGGACTGAGGCCGTTCTTC

d_call: NA
j_call: TRBJ1-4
v_call: TRBV28
clone_size: NA
cdr3_aa: CASSLWEKLFF
cdr3_nt: TGTGCCAGCAGTTTGTGGGAAAAACTGTTTTTT

d_call: TRBD1
j_call: TRBJ2-7
v_call: TRBV5-1
clone_size: NA
cdr3_aa: CASSYGTGGAGAPDEQYF
cdr3_nt: TGCGCCAGCAGCTACGGGACAGGGGGAGCGGGAGCCCCGGACGAGCAGTACTTC

d_call: TRBD2
j_call: TRBJ2-1
v_call: TRBV2
clone_size: NA
cdr3_aa: CASRASGISYNEQFF
cdr3_nt: TGTGCCAGCAGAGCTAGCGGGATCTCCTACAATGAGCAGTTCTTC

d_call: TRBD1
j_call: TRBJ2-4
v_call: TRBV7-3
clone_size: NA
cdr3_aa: CASSFGQGRNIQYF
cdr3_nt: TGTGCCAGCAGCTTTGGACAGGGAAGGAACATTCAGTACTTC

d_call: NA
j_call: TRBJ2-2
v_call: TRBV5-4
clone_size: NA
cdr3_aa: CASSLDRYTGELFF
cdr3_nt: TGTGCCAGCAGCTTGGATAGGTACACCGGGGAGCTGTTTTTT

d_call: NA
j_call: TRBJ2-1
v_call: TRBV7-2
clone_size: NA
cdr3_aa: CASSERRVRYNEQFF
cdr3_nt: TGTGCCAGCAGCGAGCGGAGGGTTAGGTACAATGAGCAGTTCTTC

d_call: TRBD2
j_call: TRBJ2-7
v_call: TRBV5-4
clone_size: NA
cdr3_aa: CASSFDSSGTGWSYEQYF
cdr3_nt: TGTGCCAGCAGCTTTGATAGTAGCGGGACTGGGTGGTCCTACGAGCAGTACTTC

d_call: NA
j_call: TRBJ1-1
v_call: TRBV5-1
clone_size: NA
cdr3_aa: CASSAHTNTEAFF
cdr3_nt: TGCGCCAGCTCTGCCCACACGAACACTGAAGCTTTCTTT

d_call: NA
j_call: TRBJ2-7
v_call: TRBV19
clone_size: few
cdr3_aa: CASSITGVSYEQYF
cdr3_nt: TGTGCCAGTAGTATAACAGGAGTCTCCTACGAGCAGTACTTC

d_call: TRBD2
j_call: TRBJ2-1
v_call: TRBV18
clone_size: many
cdr3_aa: CASSFGGVGNEQFF
cdr3_nt: TGTGCCAGCTCATTCGGGGGGGTCGGGAATGAGCAGTTCTTC

d_call: TRBD1
j_call: TRBJ2-2
v_call: TRBV5-6
clone_size: NA
cdr3_aa: CASNSLGQERVRAGELFF
cdr3_nt: TGTGCCAGCAACTCATTGGGACAGGAAAGGGTCAGGGCCGGGGAGCTGTTTTTT

d_call: NA
j_call: TRBJ2-5
v_call: TRBV20-1
clone_size: few
cdr3_aa: CSARAQETQYF
cdr3_nt: TGCAGTGCTAGAGCTCAAGAGACCCAGTACTTC

d_call: NA
j_call: TRBJ1-1
v_call: TRBV6-6
clone_size: NA
cdr3_aa: CAAQAPGVGEAFF
cdr3_nt: TGTGCCGCACAGGCCCCGGGGGTAGGAGAAGCTTTCTTT

d_call: TRBD1
j_call: TRBJ1-5
v_call: TRBV10-3
clone_size: NA
cdr3_aa: CAISDGTGGYLYSNQPQHF
cdr3_nt: TGTGCCATCAGTGATGGGACAGGGGGTTACCTTTATAGCAATCAGCCCCAGCATTTT

d_call: NA
j_call: TRBJ2-3
v_call: TRBV7-2
clone_size: NA
cdr3_aa: CASSRQVTDTQYF
cdr3_nt: TGTGCCAGCAGCCGGCAGGTAACAGATACGCAGTATTTT

d_call: NA
j_call: TRBJ2-6
v_call: TRBV5-1
clone_size: NA
cdr3_aa: CASRGGPQGSGANVLTF
cdr3_nt: TGCGCCAGCAGAGGTGGGCCTCAGGGCTCTGGGGCCAACGTCCTGACTTTC

d_call: NA
j_call: TRBJ2-3
v_call: TRBV6-1
clone_size: NA
cdr3_aa: CASSRDTDTQYF
cdr3_nt: TGTGCCAGCAGCAGGGACACAGATACGCAGTATTTT

d_call: NA
j_call: TRBJ1-3
v_call: TRBV4-2
clone_size: NA
cdr3_aa: CASSLVQMHSGNTIYF
cdr3_nt: TGTGCCAGCAGCCTCGTCCAGATGCACTCTGGAAACACCATATATTTT

d_call: NA
j_call: TRBJ1-1
v_call: TRBV5-6
clone_size: NA
cdr3_aa: CASSLTVTSMNTEAFF
cdr3_nt: TGTGCCAGCAGTTTGACAGTGACTTCCATGAACACTGAAGCTTTCTTT

d_call: NA
j_call: TRBJ1-2
v_call: TRBV5-6
clone_size: NA
cdr3_aa: CASSRGQIVYGYTF
cdr3_nt: TGTGCCAGCAGCCGCGGACAGATCGTCTATGGCTACACCTTC

d_call: NA
j_call: TRBJ2-5
v_call: TRBV2
clone_size: NA
cdr3_aa: CASSPGTQETQYF
cdr3_nt: TGTGCCAGCAGTCCAGGAACTCAAGAGACCCAGTACTTC